This T cell receptor (beta chain) stems from a study of blood T cells in healthy people across ages. V was clipped by 4 bases and J by 6 bases; unmatched bases: 10. Germline assignment: CDR1 SGHRS and CDR2 YFSETQ. The CDR3 spans 15 residues. It was with a sample-barcoded 5' primer and a J-beta primer mix that a second PCR of about 6 to 12 cycles was run. MiXCR, applied by TCRdb to the 5' RACE reads, yields one record per CDR3 protein. The table lists about 800,000 distinct CDR3 sequences, over 45% of them singletons. Source material: blood. The sequence derives from a man aged 30-40 years in good health. The V call is TRBV5-1, the J call TRBJ2-1; 7 nucleotides line up with TRBD2. In DNA form, the CDR3 reads TGCGCCAGCAGCCAGAATCCCAGCGGGGCCAATGAGCAGTTCTTC. Amino acids: CASSQNPSGANEQFF.